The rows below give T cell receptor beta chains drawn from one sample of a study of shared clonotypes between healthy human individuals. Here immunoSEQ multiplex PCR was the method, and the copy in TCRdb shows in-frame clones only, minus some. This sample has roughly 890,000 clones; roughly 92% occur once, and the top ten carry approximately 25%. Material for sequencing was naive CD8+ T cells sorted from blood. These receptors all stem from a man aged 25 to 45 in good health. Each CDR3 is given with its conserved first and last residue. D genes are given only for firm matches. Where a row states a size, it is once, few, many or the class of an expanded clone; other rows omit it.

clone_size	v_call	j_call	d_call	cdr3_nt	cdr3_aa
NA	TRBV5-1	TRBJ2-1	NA	TGCGCCAGCAGCCCTATCCAGGGGACCTACAATGAGCAGTTCTTC	CASSPIQGTYNEQFF
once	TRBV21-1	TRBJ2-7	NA	TGTGCCAGCAGCAAAGCGGCCTTTAGGGCTAGCGGTAAATTC	CASSKAAFRASGKF
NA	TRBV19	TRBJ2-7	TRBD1	TGTGCCAGTAGTGAACCGGGACAGCCCTACGAGCAGTACTTC	CASSEPGQPYEQYF
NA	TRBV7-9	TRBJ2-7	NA	TGTGCCAGCAGTCTACTAGTTGCCGAGCAGTACTTC	CASSLLVAEQYF
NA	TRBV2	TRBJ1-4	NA	TGTGCCAGCAGCAGATATGGTGACCCGGCTAATGAAAAACTGTTTTTT	CASSRYGDPANEKLFF
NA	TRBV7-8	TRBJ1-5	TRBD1	TGTGCCAGCAGCTCCAACAGGGGGAAGGGACAGCCCCAGCATTTT	CASSSNRGKGQPQHF
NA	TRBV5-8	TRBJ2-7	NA	TGTGCCAGCAGCCCCTCTCTAGGCAGTCTCTACGAGCAGTACTTC	CASSPSLGSLYEQYF
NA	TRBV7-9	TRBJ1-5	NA	TGTGCCAGCAGCTTAATAGGGGGGCCCCAGCATTTT	CASSLIGGPQHF
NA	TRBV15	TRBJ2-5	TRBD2	TGTGCCACCAGCATTGGGACTAGCGATAAAGAGACCCAGTACTTC	CATSIGTSDKETQYF
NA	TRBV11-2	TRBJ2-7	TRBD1	TGTGCCAGCAGCCATGGACAGGGGATCTACGAGCAGTACTTC	CASSHGQGIYEQYF
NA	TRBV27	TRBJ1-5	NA	TGTGCCAGCAGTTTATCGGGGTCCTATAGCAATCAGCCCCAGCATTTT	CASSLSGSYSNQPQHF
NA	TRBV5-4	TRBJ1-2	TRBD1	TGTGCCAGCAGCGTGTGGGGGACAGGGCACTATGGCTACACCTTC	CASSVWGTGHYGYTF
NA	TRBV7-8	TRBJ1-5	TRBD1	TGTGCCAGCAGCTTCGGGACAGGGGAGTCTCAGCCCCAGCATTTT	CASSFGTGESQPQHF
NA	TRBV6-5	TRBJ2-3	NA	TGTGCCAGCAGTTACTCGGTCCTAGGGGGAGATACGCAGTATTTT	CASSYSVLGGDTQYF
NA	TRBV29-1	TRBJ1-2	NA	TGCAGCGTTGAAATGGCAAACGGCTACACCTTC	CSVEMANGYTF
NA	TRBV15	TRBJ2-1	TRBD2	TGTGCCACCAGCAGAGACACCGGGACTACCGCGGAGCAGTTCTTC	CATSRDTGTTAEQFF
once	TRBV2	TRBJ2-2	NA	TGTGCCAGCAGTGAAGAACTAGTCCCCGGGGAGCTGTTTTTT	CASSEELVPGELFF
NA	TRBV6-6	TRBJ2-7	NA	TGTGCCAGCAGCCGACAGACGTACGAGCAGTACTTC	CASSRQTYEQYF
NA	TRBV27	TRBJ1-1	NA	TGTGCCAGCAGTTTAGGGATGGGGCCGCTTCTTACTGAAGCTTTCTTT	CASSLGMGPLLTEAFF
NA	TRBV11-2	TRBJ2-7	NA	TGTGCCAGCAGCTTAGACCACCAAGGGGGCGGGAGCTACGAGCAGTACTTC	CASSLDHQGGGSYEQYF
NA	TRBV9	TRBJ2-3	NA	TGTGCCAGCAGTGATGTCCCGGGAGACACAGATACGCAGTATTTT	CASSDVPGDTDTQYF
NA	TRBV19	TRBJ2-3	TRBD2	TGTGCCAGTAGTATCTCATCTAGCGGGGCAGATACGCAGTATTTT	CASSISSSGADTQYF
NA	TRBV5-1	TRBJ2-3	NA	TGCGCCAGCAGCTTGCGGCGCCTCACAGATACGCAGTATTTT	CASSLRRLTDTQYF
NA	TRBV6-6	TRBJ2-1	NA	TGTGCCAGCAGTTCCGGGGAAACGGAGCAGTTCTTC	CASSSGETEQFF
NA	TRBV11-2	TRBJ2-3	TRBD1	TGTGCCAGCAGCCCTAGGGACAGCGGACACACAGATACGCAGTATTTT	CASSPRDSGHTDTQYF
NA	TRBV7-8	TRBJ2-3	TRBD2	TGTGCCAGCATAATACGTCTAGCGGGAGGGATAAGCACAGATACGCAGTATTTT	CASIIRLAGGISTDTQYF
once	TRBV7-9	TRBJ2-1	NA	TGTGCCAGCAGCTTACCAAACGGGGAGAGCTCCTACAATGAGCAGTTCTTC	CASSLPNGESSYNEQFF
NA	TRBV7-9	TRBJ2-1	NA	TGTGCCAGCAGCCTATACAACCGGTTCCAAAACAATGAGCAGTTCTTC	CASSLYNRFQNNEQFF
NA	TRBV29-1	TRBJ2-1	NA	TGCAGCGTTGATGGGCACTCAGGCTCCTACAATGAGCAGTTCTTC	CSVDGHSGSYNEQFF
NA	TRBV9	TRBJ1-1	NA	TGTGCCAGCAGCGTAGGGGGGACAATGTACATGAACACTGAAGCTTTCTTT	CASSVGGTMYMNTEAFF
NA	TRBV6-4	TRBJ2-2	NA	TGTGCCAGCAGTAGCGACTTCGCCCTTAACACCGGGGAGCTGTTTTTT	CASSSDFALNTGELFF
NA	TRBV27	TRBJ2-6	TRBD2	TGTGCCAGCAGTTTTGTCCTAGCGGGTTCAACGAGCTCTGGGGCCAACGTCCTGACTTTC	CASSFVLAGSTSSGANVLTF
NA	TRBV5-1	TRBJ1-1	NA	TGCGCCAGCAAGGACACCGTTACTGAAGCTTTCTTT	CASKDTVTEAFF
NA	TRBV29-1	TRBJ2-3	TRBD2	TGCAGCGTTGGGGGACTAGCGGGAGCAGATACGCAGTATTTT	CSVGGLAGADTQYF
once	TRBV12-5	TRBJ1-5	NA	TGTGCTAGTGGTTTTGGCAGGGAGCAGCCCCAGCATTTT	CASGFGREQPQHF
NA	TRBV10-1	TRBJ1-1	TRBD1	TGCGCCAGCCAGGGACAGGGTACGGCTGAAGCTTTCTTT	CASQGQGTAEAFF
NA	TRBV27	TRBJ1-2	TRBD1	TGTGCCAGCAGAAGTAGAAGAAGCCCGGGACAGGGGACGGCTAACTATGGCTACACCTTC	CASRSRRSPGQGTANYGYTF
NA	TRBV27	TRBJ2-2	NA	TGTGCCAGCAGGCCAACCCTTCCGAACACCGGGGAGCTGTTTTTT	CASRPTLPNTGELFF
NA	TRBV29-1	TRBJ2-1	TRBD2	TGCAGCGTTGAAGGACTAGCGGGAGATAATGAGCAGTTCTTC	CSVEGLAGDNEQFF
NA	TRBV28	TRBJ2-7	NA	TGTGCCAGCAGTTTGGCACTAGCAAGTAACTCCTACGAGCAGTACTTC	CASSLALASNSYEQYF
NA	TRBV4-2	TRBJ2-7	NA	TGTGCCAGCAGCCAAGGAGGCACTAGCTCCTACGAGCAGTACTTC	CASSQGGTSSYEQYF
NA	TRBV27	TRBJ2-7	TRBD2	TGTGCCAGCAGTTTACCCGGGACTAATCAGTACTTC	CASSLPGTNQYF
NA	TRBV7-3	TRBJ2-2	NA	TGTGCCAGCAGCTTACTGGGCTTACCAGATCCCGACACCGGGGAGCTGTTTTTT	CASSLLGLPDPDTGELFF
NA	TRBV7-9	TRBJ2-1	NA	TGTGCCAGCAGCTTATCGGCGGAGAACAATGAGCAGTTCTTC	CASSLSAENNEQFF
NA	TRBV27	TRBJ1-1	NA	TGTGCCAGCAGTTTACAGACAGGCAGGAACACTGAAGCTTTCTTT	CASSLQTGRNTEAFF
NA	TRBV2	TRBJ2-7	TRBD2	TGTGCCAGCAGGGAGGGACTAGGGGTGAACTACGAGCAGTACTTC	CASREGLGVNYEQYF
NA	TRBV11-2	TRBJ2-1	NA	TGTGCCAGCAGCTTATTGGGGAATGAGCAGTTCTTC	CASSLLGNEQFF
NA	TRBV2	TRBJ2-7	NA	TGTGCCAGCAGTTTTTCGTCTGGCGAGCAGTACTTC	CASSFSSGEQYF
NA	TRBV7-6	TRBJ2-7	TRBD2	TGTGCCAGCAGCTCCCGAGGGGAGGGCGACGAGCAGTACTTC	CASSSRGEGDEQYF
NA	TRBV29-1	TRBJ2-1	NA	TGCAGCGTGGTGACACCGGGGCCGGATGAGCAGTTCTTC	CSVVTPGPDEQFF
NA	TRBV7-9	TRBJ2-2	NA	TGTGCCAGCAGCCAGACAGTTAACACCGGGGAGCTGTTTTTT	CASSQTVNTGELFF
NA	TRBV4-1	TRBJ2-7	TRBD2	TGCGCCAGCAGCCAAGATCAGGGTCTAGCGGGAGGCGAGCAGTACTTC	CASSQDQGLAGGEQYF
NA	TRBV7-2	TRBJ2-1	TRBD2	TGTGCCAGCAGCCGAACCGGACTAGCCTACAATGAGCAGTTCTTC	CASSRTGLAYNEQFF
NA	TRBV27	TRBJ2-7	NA	TGTGCCAGCAGTTTAAGTGGTGACAGGTCCTACGAGCAGTACTTC	CASSLSGDRSYEQYF
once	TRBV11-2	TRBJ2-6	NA	TGTGCCAGCAGCTTAGTTGAGGCGTTGACTGGGGCCAACGTCCTGACTTTC	CASSLVEALTGANVLTF
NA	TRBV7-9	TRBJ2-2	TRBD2	TGTGCCAGCAGCTTAGTACGACTAGCGGTGAACACCGGGGAGCTGTTTTTT	CASSLVRLAVNTGELFF
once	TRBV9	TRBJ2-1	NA	TGTGCCAGCAGCGTCCATGAGGGTGGGTGGAGCTCCTACAATGAGCAGTTCTTC	CASSVHEGGWSSYNEQFF